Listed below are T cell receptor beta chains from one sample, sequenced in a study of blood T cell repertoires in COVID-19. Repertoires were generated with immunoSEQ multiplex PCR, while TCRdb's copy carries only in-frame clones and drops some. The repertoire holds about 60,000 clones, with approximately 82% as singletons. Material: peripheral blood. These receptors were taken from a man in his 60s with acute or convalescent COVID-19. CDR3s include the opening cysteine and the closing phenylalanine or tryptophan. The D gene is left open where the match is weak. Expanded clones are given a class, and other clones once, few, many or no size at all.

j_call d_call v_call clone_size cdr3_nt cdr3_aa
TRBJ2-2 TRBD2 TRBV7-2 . TGTGCCAGCAGCCCCTACGGGGGGAGCACCGGGGAGCTGTTTTTT CASSPYGGSTGELFF
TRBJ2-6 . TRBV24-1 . TGTGCCACCAGTGAGGCCAAAACTGGGGCCAACGTCCTGACTTTC CATSEAKTGANVLTF
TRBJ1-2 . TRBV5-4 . TGTGCCAGCAGCACGGACAGCAATTATGGCTACACCTTC CASSTDSNYGYTF
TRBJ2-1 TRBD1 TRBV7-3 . TGTGCCAGCAGCTTTATCACAGGGGGGTACAATGAGCAGTTCTTC CASSFITGGYNEQFF
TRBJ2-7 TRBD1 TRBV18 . TGTGCCAGCTCACCTGGGACAGGGCAGGACGAGCAGTACTTC CASSPGTGQDEQYF
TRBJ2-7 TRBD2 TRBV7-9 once TGTGCCAGCAGCCACGGGGGGGTGTCCGAGCAGTACTTC CASSHGGVSEQYF
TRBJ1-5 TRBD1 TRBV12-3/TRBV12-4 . TGTGCCAGCCGGACAGGGAACAATCAGCCCCAGCATTTT CASRTGNNQPQHF
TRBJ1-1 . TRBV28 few TGTGCCAGCAGTTCCTTAACTACAGGGGAAGCTTTCTTT CASSSLTTGEAFF
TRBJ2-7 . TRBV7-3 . TGTGCCAGCAGCCAACAGGCCTACGAGCAGTACTTC CASSQQAYEQYF
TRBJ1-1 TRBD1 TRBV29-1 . TGCAGCGTTAAAGGGACAGGGGGGATTGAAGCTTTCTTT CSVKGTGGIEAFF
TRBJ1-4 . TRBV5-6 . TGTGCCAGCAGCTTGGCAGGAGAGGAGGGTGAAAAACTGTTTTTT CASSLAGEEGEKLFF
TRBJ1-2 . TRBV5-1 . TGCGCCAGCAGCTTGGACTCAGGAGGGTATGGCTACACCTTC CASSLDSGGYGYTF
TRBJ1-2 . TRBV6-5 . TGTGCCAGCAGTTCGACAGGCCTCCCCCCTTATGGCTACACCTTC CASSSTGLPPYGYTF
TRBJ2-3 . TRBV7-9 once TGTGCCAGCAGCTTAGCCAGCGGGCCGGATACGCAGTATTTT CASSLASGPDTQYF
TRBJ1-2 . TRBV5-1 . TGCGCCAGCAGCTTGGAGCTGGAGGGTTTCTATGGCTACACCTTC CASSLELEGFYGYTF
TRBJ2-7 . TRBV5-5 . TGTGCCAGCAGCTCAACAGGGTTCGCGCAGTACTTC CASSSTGFAQYF